Following are 32 T cell receptor beta chains from one sample sequenced in a study of T cells in Graves' hyperthyroidism and ophthalmopathy (dated by TCRdb to about 2019). The library was prepared using multiplex PCR. The instrument was an Illumina HiSeq 2000. The TCR beta CDR3 regions were amplified from RNA transcripts. For the first round of RT-PCR on the TCR CDR3, the HTBI primer set was used together with the Qiagen OneStep RT-PCR kit. TCRdb ran its own pipeline on the public reads, namely fastp trimming at Q25 and MiXCR clone calling, and kept in-frame beta chains. Entries that share a CDR3 protein sequence are merged under the most common genes and DNA. The table for this sample lists around 690,000 distinct CDR3 sequences; 15% to 20% of them were counted only once. Less than 20% of the sample is held by the ten biggest clonotypes. Input material: blood. Receptors were obtained from a man aged 45-60 years with Graves' hyperthyroidism.

In its sample, this clonotype was seen many times. The chain joins TRBV27 to TRBJ2-1, with 7 bases fitting TRBD1. This CDR3 region has 15 residues. Germline lookup yields CDR1 MNHEY and CDR2 SMNVEV (reference sequence). The V gene end was trimmed by 3 bases and the J gene end by 3 bases; junction bases not matched to a gene: 5. The CDR3 sequence: CASSFANRGYNEQFF. The DNA for the CDR3 is TGTGCCAGCAGTTTCGCGAACAGGGGCTACAATGAGCAGTTCTTC.

This clonotype was seen at least ten times. DNA for the CDR3: TGTGCCAGCAGTATCACAGGGCCAGCTGGGGGCGAGCAGTACTTC. This sequence encodes CASSITGPAGGEQYF. The chain has TRBV2 and TRBJ2-7, with TRBD1 as a possible D gene (6 bases). Trimming cost V 5 bases and J 6 bases, with 20 bases left between them. The CDR3 runs 15 residues. The germline gives CDR1 SNHLY, CDR2 FYNNEI.

The table lists this clonotype with a few counts. Just one base apart from a much larger clone, this may be a read error. The CDR3 sequence is CASSQDSSYNSPLHF. CDR3 DNA sequence: TGTGCCAGCAGCCAAGACAGCTCCTATAATTCACCCCTCCACTTT. V is TRBV14 and J is TRBJ1-6; D is undetermined. With 0 bases removed from V and 0 bases from J, the gap between germline ends came to 3 bases. The germline gives CDR1 SGHDN, CDR2 FVKESK. The CDR3 covers 15 residues. Filled out from reference TRBV14 and TRBJ1-6, the complete variable domain reads EAGVTQFPSHSVIEKGQTVTLRCDPISGHDNLYWYRRVMGKEIKFLLHFVKESKQDESGMPNNRFLAERTGGTYSTLKVQPAELEDSGVYFCASSQDSSYNSPLHFGNGTRLTVT.

This clonotype was counted between two and nine times. The chain employs TRBV6-2 or TRBV6-3 and TRBJ2-3, with unresolved D. V was shortened by 0 bases and J by 1 base, with 8 bases between the two germline ends. The CDR3 totals 15 residues. Germline CDR1 MNHEY, CDR2 SVGEGT. The CDR3 loop reads CASSYSAQGTDTQYF. Here the CDR3 DNA reads TGTGCCAGCAGTTACTCTGCCCAGGGCACAGATACGCAGTATTTT.

This clonotype was counted between two and nine times. The CDR3 sequence is CASVGQGAREQYF. The CDR3 DNA follows: TGTGCCAGCGTTGGTCAGGGGGCGCGGGAGCAGTACTTC. The genes are TRBV6-5 and TRBJ2-7; 8 bases agree with TRBD1. The V gene's germline CDR1 is MNHEY and CDR2 SVGAGI. Trimming cost V 8 bases and J 7 bases; bases outside gene matches: 10. The CDR3 covers 13 residues.

CDR3 in DNA: TGTGCCAGTAGTATAGATCATTGGGGGCCATGCTATGGCTACACCTTC. This sequence encodes CASSIDHWGPCYGYTF. The V call is TRBV19, the J call TRBJ1-2; D is perhaps TRBD1 (6 bases). CDR1 and CDR2 (germline): LNHDA, SQIVND (reference sequence). The V and J ends lost 0 bases and 4 bases respectively, with 15 bases between them. CDR3 length: 16 amino acids.

V usage is TRBV5-6 and J usage is TRBJ2-2; D remains unclear. This CDR3 has 15 residues. Trimming took 0 bases from V and 7 from J, leaving 13 bases between them. Per germline, CDR1 SGHDT and CDR2 YYEEEE. The CDR3 here is CASSLGVSVGGELFF. The CDR3 nucleotides read TGTGCCAGCAGCTTGGGGGTGTCGGTAGGCGGGGAGCTGTTTTTT. The full variable domain, rest sourced from reference TRBV5-6 and TRBJ2-2, is DAGVTQSPTHLIKTRGQQVTLRCSPKSGHDTVSWYQQALGQGPQFIFQYYEEEERQRGNFPDRFSGHQFPNYSSELNVNALLLGDSALYLCASSLGVSVGGELFFGEGSRLTVL.

The rearrangement uses TRBV4-2 and TRBJ2-1; D may be TRBD1 (5 bases). Germline-derived CDR1 and CDR2 are LGHNA and YNFKEQ. Trimming stripped 1 base from V and 2 bases from J, with 21 bases between. The length of the CDR3 is 19 residues. The DNA for the CDR3 is TGTGCCAGCAGCCAAGGGGTTTTAACGAGAGGACAACCCTACAATGAGCAGTTCTTC. It yields the protein CASSQGVLTRGQPYNEQFF.

In this sample, this clonotype turned up many times. This chain connects TRBV7-9 to TRBJ2-1, with 10 bases fitting TRBD1. This CDR3 contains 15 residues. CDR1 is SEHNR and CDR2 is FQNEAQ in the germline V gene (reference sequence). With V trimmed by 5 bases and J by 7 bases, 8 bases remained unmatched. This CDR3 is CASSLTGTGANEQFF. CDR3 in DNA: TGTGCCAGCAGCCTGACCGGGACAGGGGCGAATGAGCAGTTCTTC. Together with reference TRBV7-9 and TRBJ2-1, the CDR3 gives the full variable domain: DTGVSQNPRHKITKRGQNVTFRCDPISEHNRLYWYRQTLGQGPEFLTYFQNEAQLEKSRLLSDRFSAERPKGSFSTLEIQRTEQGDSAMYLCASSLTGTGANEQFFGPGTRLTVL.

The sample holds many counts of this clonotype. The chain links TRBV2 to TRBJ1-2; D not certain. Per germline, CDR1 SNHLY and CDR2 FYNNEI. The V end lost 2 bases, the J end lost 3 bases, and 4 bases lay between the germline ends. The CDR3 has 12 amino acids. CDR3 in DNA: TGTGCCAGCAGTGAAAGTCACTATGGCTACACCTTC. Residues: CASSESHYGYTF.

Points on this clonotype: Since a much larger clone is just one base distant, this may be a read error. V gene TRBV20-1 combines with J gene TRBJ2-1; D gene uncertain. Germline-derived CDR1 and CDR2 are DFQATT and SNEGSKA (reference sequence). The CDR3 length is 14 residues. Trimming shortened V by 3 bases and J by 2 bases, and 11 bases separated the two germline ends. CDR3 bases: TGCAGTGCTAGCCCCCGTAGCCCCTACAATGAGCAGTTCTTC. Translated: CSASPRSPYNEQFF.

This clonotype was found many times. This chain uses TRBV12-3 or TRBV12-4 with TRBJ1-6; 8 bases fit TRBD1. This CDR3 has 14 residues. With 4 bases clipped from V and 8 bases from J, the junction kept 4 bases outside the gene matches. DNA of the CDR3: TGTGCCAGCAGTTGGGGACAGGTTTATTCACCCCTCCACTTT. It yields the protein CASSWGQVYSPLHF.

The gene calls are TRBV20-1 and TRBJ2-2, with TRBD1 matching over 9 bases. There are 15 residues in the CDR3. V lost 1 base and J lost 6; bases outside the gene matches: 6. Germline CDR1 and CDR2: DFQATT and SNEGSKA (reference sequence). This CDR3 reads CSARADRGVAGELFF. CDR3 DNA sequence: TGCAGTGCTAGAGCGGACAGGGGAGTCGCCGGGGAGCTGTTTTTT.

The V gene is TRBV29-1, the J gene TRBJ1-1; perhaps TRBD1 as D (6 bases). Trimming took off 1 base at V and 11 bases at J, with 14 bases between the two ends. Germline V gene sequence: CDR1 SQVTM, CDR2 ANQGSEA. The length of the CDR3 is 12 residues. The CDR3 region is CSVEGGGAFAFF. CDR3 nucleotides: TGCAGCGTTGAAGGGGGGGGGGCGTTTGCTTTCTTT.

This clonotype was recorded at least ten times. The genes are TRBV20-1 and TRBJ2-7; 11 nucleotides line up with TRBD2. CDR3 length: 14 amino acids. The junction had 5 bases not matched to a gene; V was cut back by 2 bases and J by 5 bases. Germline loops: CDR1 DFQATT, CDR2 SNEGSKA (reference sequence). CDR3 region: CSARSSGRAHEQYF. DNA of the CDR3: TGCAGTGCTAGAAGTAGCGGGAGGGCCCACGAGCAGTACTTC.

This clonotype was picked up many times. The chain is built from TRBV27 and TRBJ2-2; D is perhaps TRBD2 (5 bases). Germline CDR1 is MNHEY and CDR2 is SMNVEV (reference sequence). The CDR3 length is 15 residues. The V gene lost 5 bases and the J gene lost 4 bases, with 14 bases spanning the gap. For the CDR3, the DNA is TGTGCCAGCAGTATAAGAGGGCGTCTCACCGGGGAGCTGTTTTTT. Encoded protein: CASSIRGRLTGELFF.

This clonotype was picked up many times. This chain links TRBV29-1 with TRBJ1-2; perhaps TRBD1 as D (6 bases). V dropped 7 bases and J dropped 1 base, with 10 bases sitting between them. The CDR3 is 12 amino acids. Germline CDR1 is SQVTM and CDR2 is ANQGSEA. The CDR3, as DNA: TGCAGCGCTGAGGACAGTAACTATGGCTACACCTTC. Translating gives CSAEDSNYGYTF.

There are a few counts of this clonotype. The chain has TRBV5-1 and TRBJ2-1; no clear D gene. CDR1 is SGHRS and CDR2 is YFSETQ in the germline V gene. The CDR3 has 15 amino acids. Trimming cost V 3 bases and J 0 bases, with 10 bases left between them. In DNA form, the CDR3 reads TGCGCCAGCAGCTCATACACCGTCTCCTACAATGAGCAGTTCTTC. It yields the protein CASSSYTVSYNEQFF.

In its sample, this clonotype was seen a few times. V is TRBV4-1 and J is TRBJ2-1; D uncertain. This CDR3 is 12 amino acids long. CDR1 MGHRA and CDR2 YSYEKL come from the germline V gene. Trimming left V 0 bases short and J 7 bases short, with 4 bases between. The DNA for the CDR3 is TGCGCCAGCAGCCAAGATTGGAATGAGCAGTTCTTC. Protein sequence: CASSQDWNEQFF.

This clonotype was detected ten times or more. The chain links TRBV11-2 to TRBJ1-1; D is possibly TRBD1 (5 bases). The CDR3 loop spans 13 amino acids. V lost 3 bases and J 6 bases, leaving 11 bases between the germline ends. CDR1 SGHAT and CDR2 FQNNGV come from the germline V gene. The CDR3 nucleotides read TGTGCCAGCAGCTTGAGGGCAGGGCCTGAAGCTTTCTTT. Its translation is CASSLRAGPEAFF.

In regard to this clonotype: This may be a read error: a much more frequent sequence differs by one nucleotide. The chain couples TRBV28 to TRBJ2-5; possible D gene TRBD2, 5 bases. Germline V gene lookup returns CDR1 MDHEN and CDR2 SYDVKM. The CDR3 is 15 residues long. V lost 4 bases to trimming and J lost 6 bases, with 18 bases between them. CDR3 in amino acids: CASSSLRAVAKTQYF. DNA for the CDR3: TGTGCCAGCAGTTCCCTACGAGCGGTCGCTAAGACCCAGTACTTC.

The chain recombines TRBV2 with TRBJ1-2; 7 bases map to TRBD1. J lost 4 bases, V lost 6 bases, and 11 bases had no gene match. The CDR3 runs 15 residues. Germline V gene lookup returns CDR1 SNHLY and CDR2 FYNNEI. The CDR3 is CASRTNTGVGYGYTF. The CDR3 DNA is TGTGCCAGCAGAACCAACACAGGGGTAGGCTATGGCTACACCTTC.

This clonotype was found a few times. The V gene is TRBV19, the J gene TRBJ1-1, with TRBD1 matching 7 bases. Germline lookup yields CDR1 LNHDA and CDR2 SQIVND (reference sequence). CDR3 size: 14 residues. V gave up 5 bases and J gave up 6 bases; unmatched junction bases: 9. The CDR3 DNA follows: TGTGCCAGTAGTTTTACAGGGGAGGTCCCTGAAGCTTTCTTT. The encoded protein is CASSFTGEVPEAFF.

In its sample, this clonotype was seen a few times. The gene calls are TRBV19 and TRBJ1-5, with 12 bases fitting TRBD1. Germline CDR1 LNHDA, CDR2 SQIVND (reference sequence). V lost 6 bases, J lost 0 bases, and 9 bases stayed unmatched. The CDR3 is made up of 18 amino acids. CDR3 nucleotides: TGTGCCAGTAGGCCCGGGACAGGGGGCCGATATAGCAATCAGCCCCAGCATTTT. Its translation is CASRPGTGGRYSNQPQHF.

The table lists this clonotype with a few counts. The chain uses TRBV28 and TRBJ1-6, with D tentatively TRBD1 (6 bases). Trimming removed 5 bases from V and 9 bases from J, with 11 bases in between. The CDR3 spans 13 residues. Germline CDR1 MDHEN, CDR2 SYDVKM. CDR3 sequence reads: CASSDGTLSPLHF. The CDR3 bases are TGTGCCAGCAGTGATGGGACACTTTCACCCCTCCACTTT.

This clonotype was seen only a few times. The chain joins TRBV7-8 to TRBJ2-5, with D maybe TRBD1 (5 bases). Trimming removed 5 bases at V and 2 bases at J, with 9 bases between. This CDR3 has 13 amino acids. Germline V gene lookup returns CDR1 SGHVS and CDR2 FQNEAQ. CDR3 nucleotides: TGTGCCAGCAGCACAGGACGGCAAGAGACCCAGTACTTC. Protein: CASSTGRQETQYF. Combining the CDR3 with reference TRBV7-8 and TRBJ2-5 gives the whole variable domain GAGVSQSPRYKVAKRGQDVALRCDPISGHVSLFWYQQALGQGPEFLTYFQNEAQLDKSGLPSDRFFAERPEGSVSTLKIQRTQQEDSAVYLCASSTGRQETQYFGPGTRLLVL.

This clonotype was seen repeatedly, ten times or more. This chain joins TRBV11-2 and TRBJ2-3; D may be TRBD1 (5 bases). The CDR3 is 14 residues long. Germline loops: CDR1 SGHAT, CDR2 FQNNGV. Trimming took 6 bases from V and 1 from J, leaving 11 bases between them. The CDR3 DNA is TGTGCCAGCAGGAAAATAGGGGGCACAGATACGCAGTATTTT. This sequence encodes CASRKIGGTDTQYF.

In regard to this clonotype: A clone one base away is much larger, so this may be a read error. The CDR3 carries no conserved terminal phenylalanine or tryptophan, so it likely arises from a read error. The rearrangement links TRBV6-5 to TRBJ2-5; D gene unclear. There are 15 residues in the CDR3. Germline V gives CDR1 MNHEY, CDR2 SVGAGI. The V gene lost 4 bases and the J gene lost 2 bases, with 14 bases spanning the gap. The chain's CDR3 is CASSSRTALQETQYY. The CDR3, as DNA: TGTGCCAGCAGTTCAAGGACCGCACTGCAAGAGACCCAGTACTAC.

This clonotype was picked up a small number of times. V usage is TRBV29-1 and J usage is TRBJ2-1, with TRBD1 as a possible D gene (6 bases). The CDR3 contains 14 residues. V was clipped by 4 bases and J by 6 bases, with 16 bases between them. From germline, CDR1 is SQVTM and CDR2 ANQGSEA. DNA for the CDR3: TGCAGCGTTGTCGAAACAGGGACCTCCAATGAGCAGTTCTTC. Its translation: CSVVETGTSNEQFF.

Many counts were recorded for this clonotype. This chain uses TRBV11-2 with TRBJ2-2; possible D gene TRBD1, 6 bases. The V end lost 5 bases, the J end lost 0 bases, and 13 bases lay between the germline ends. Germline values: CDR1 SGHAT, CDR2 FQNNGV. This CDR3 region has 16 residues. Written as DNA, the CDR3 is TGTGCCAGCAGCCCGCGACAGGCAGCGAACACCGGGGAGCTGTTTTTT. This gives the protein CASSPRQAANTGELFF.

This clonotype was counted many times. V and J are TRBV20-1 and TRBJ2-2; 13 nucleotides align to TRBD2. Germline V gene lookup returns CDR1 DFQATT and CDR2 SNEGSKA (reference sequence). The CDR3 has 15 residues. With 5 bases clipped from V and 6 bases from J, the junction kept 6 bases outside the gene matches. Written as DNA, the CDR3 is TGCAGTGCTCCTCGACTAGCGGGAGGACCCGGGGAGCTGTTTTTT. It translates to CSAPRLAGGPGELFF.

This clonotype has ten or more counts. The chain links TRBV6-1 to TRBJ1-1; no reliable D call. Germline CDR1 is MNHNS and CDR2 is SASEGT. V dropped 3 bases and J dropped 4 bases, with 6 bases sitting between them. There are 12 residues in the CDR3. CDR3 amino acids: CASSDSTTEAFF. CDR3 bases: TGTGCCAGCAGTGACAGTACCACTGAAGCTTTCTTT.